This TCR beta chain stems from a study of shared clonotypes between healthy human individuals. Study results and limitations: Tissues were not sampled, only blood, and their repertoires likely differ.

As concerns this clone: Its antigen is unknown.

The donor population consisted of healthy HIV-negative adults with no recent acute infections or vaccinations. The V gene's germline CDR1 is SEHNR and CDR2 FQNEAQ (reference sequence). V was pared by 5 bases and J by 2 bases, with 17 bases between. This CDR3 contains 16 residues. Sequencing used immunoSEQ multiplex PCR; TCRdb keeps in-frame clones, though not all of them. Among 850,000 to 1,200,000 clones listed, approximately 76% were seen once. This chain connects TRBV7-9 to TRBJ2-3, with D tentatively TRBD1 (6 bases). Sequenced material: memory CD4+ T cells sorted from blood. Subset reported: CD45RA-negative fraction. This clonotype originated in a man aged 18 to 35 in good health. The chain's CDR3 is CASSQLQGPSTDTQYF. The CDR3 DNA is TGTGCCAGCAGCCAATTACAGGGTCCGTCCACAGATACGCAGTATTTT.